Presented here are 17 T cell receptor beta chains from one specimen sequenced in a study of cytomegalovirus exposure and HLA in healthy donors. This PCR relied on a set of 60 Vbeta primers and 13 Jbeta primers. Using immunoSEQ multiplex PCR, the repertoire was profiled, and TCRdb retains in-frame clones only, with some absent. The data hold 100,000 to 150,000 clones, with roughly four fifths observed a single time. Material: PBMCs. The receptor source for this set is a woman between 45 and 60 years old in good health and CMV-seronegative.

This rearrangement joins TRBV9 to TRBJ1-1, with TRBD1 matching over 7 bases. The V gene's germline CDR1 is SGDLS and CDR2 YYNGEE. Trimming at V came to 4 bases and at J to 1 base, leaving 7 bases not matched to a gene. This CDR3 has 15 amino acids. Written as DNA, the CDR3 is TGTGCCAGCAGCCGAACAGGGGTGGGGAACACTGAAGCTTTCTTT. This encodes CASSRTGVGNTEAFF.

The rearrangement joins TRBV18 to TRBJ2-3, with D perhaps matching TRBD2 (6 bases). Trimming removed 9 bases from V and 2 bases from J, with 15 bases in between. The CDR3 is 14 residues long. Looked up from germline, CDR1 is KGHSH and CDR2 is LQKENI. The DNA of the CDR3 is TGTGCCAGTAACATCAGACTAGACACAGATACGCAGTATTTT. Translation gives CASNIRLDTDTQYF.

In this sample, this clone turned up a few times. The chain links TRBV5-1 to TRBJ1-2; the match to TRBD1 covers 9 bases. The V segment lost 0 bases and the J segment 2 bases; nucleotides outside the gene matches: 5. Germline V gene lookup returns CDR1 SGHRS and CDR2 YFSETQ. This CDR3 has 16 residues. CDR3 DNA: TGCGCCAGCAGCTTGGGTTTGGGACAGGGAAACTATGGCTACACCTTC. Its translation: CASSLGLGQGNYGYTF.

The genes are TRBV29-1 and TRBJ2-5; D ambiguous. The J call is doubtful: the DNA matches TRBJ2-7 better. This CDR3 contains 11 residues. Germline CDR1 SQVTM, CDR2 ANQGSEA. The CDR3 DNA reads TGCAGCGTAACCGGGTCCTACGAGCAGTACTTC. Translation gives CSVTGSYEQYF.

The chain recombines TRBV7-3 with TRBJ2-3; tentative D call: TRBD2 (7 bases). Germline V gene lookup returns CDR1 SGHTA and CDR2 FQGTGA. This CDR3 region has 15 residues. The germline V and J ends were trimmed by 5 bases and 6 bases, with 18 bases remaining between them. The CDR3 sequence: CASSHGGGRGDTQYF. CDR3 DNA sequence: TGTGCCAGCAGCCATGGGGGGGGGCGCGGGGATACGCAGTATTTT.

This rearrangement joins TRBV5-1 to TRBJ2-1; TRBD1 aligns across 7 bases. Germline V gene data show CDR1 as SGHRS and CDR2 as YFSETQ. The J segment lost 5 bases and the V segment lost 4 bases, leaving 12 bases of the junction unmatched. This CDR3 region has 16 residues. CDR3 region: CASSPLLQGRNNEQFF. The CDR3 DNA reads TGCGCCAGCAGCCCTCTGTTACAGGGGCGAAACAATGAGCAGTTCTTC. Variable domain in full (rest from reference TRBV5-1 and TRBJ2-1): KAGVTQTPRYLIKTRGQQVTLSCSPISGHRSVSWYQQTPGQGLQFLFEYFSETQRNKGNFPGRFSGRQFSNSRSEMNVSTLELGDSALYLCASSPLLQGRNNEQFFGPGTRLTVL.

The chain couples TRBV18 to TRBJ1-2, with D possibly matching TRBD1 (5 bases). The CDR3 loop spans 15 amino acids. Germline V CDR1 and CDR2: KGHSH, LQKENI. The V gene lost 4 bases and the J gene lost 4 bases, with 16 bases spanning the gap. CDR3 in amino acids: CASSLEAGLVYGYTF. The CDR3 DNA sequence: TGTGCCAGCTCACTAGAGGCAGGGCTTGTCTATGGCTACACCTTC.

V and J are TRBV5-1 and TRBJ2-1, with a weak D call TRBD1 (7 bases). CDR3 length: 16 amino acids. Germline loops: CDR1 SGHRS, CDR2 YFSETQ. V was cut by 1 base and J by 5 bases, with 16 bases left in between. The CDR3 sequence: CASSLTVSGGNNEQFF. As DNA, the CDR3 is TGCGCCAGCAGCTTGACTGTGTCAGGGGGGAACAATGAGCAGTTCTTC. The complete variable domain, with remaining parts taken from reference TRBV5-1 and TRBJ2-1, reads KAGVTQTPRYLIKTRGQQVTLSCSPISGHRSVSWYQQTPGQGLQFLFEYFSETQRNKGNFPGRFSGRQFSNSRSEMNVSTLELGDSALYLCASSLTVSGGNNEQFFGPGTRLTVL.

V and J are TRBV29-1 and TRBJ1-5; 9 bases are shared with TRBD1. The V segment lost 6 bases and the J segment 7 bases; nucleotides outside the gene matches: 7. This CDR3 comprises 13 residues. Germline V gene data show CDR1 as SQVTM and CDR2 as ANQGSEA. The CDR3 spells CSVTTGGVQPQHF. Here the CDR3 DNA reads TGCAGCGTAACGACAGGGGGAGTGCAGCCCCAGCATTTT.

The V gene is TRBV18, the J gene TRBJ2-3; D might be TRBD2 (5 bases). CDR3 length: 14 residues. The germline V gene has CDR1 KGHSH and CDR2 LQKENI. Trimming removed 3 bases from V and 5 bases from J, with 12 bases in between. In DNA form, the CDR3 reads TGTGCCAGCTCACCGGTCGGGATCGGAGATACGCAGTATTTT. The encoded protein is CASSPVGIGDTQYF.

Regarding this clone: At one boundary the junction diverges from the germline segment, which might be a read error. J is TRBJ2-1 and V is TRBV7-7, with 9 bases identical to TRBD1. Per germline, CDR1 SSHAT and CDR2 FNYEAQ (reference sequence). This CDR3 contains 16 residues. In DNA, the CDR3 is TGTGCTAGCAGCCCTCGACAGGGGGAATCCTACAATGAGCAGTTCTTC. It is translated as CASSPRQGESYNEQFF.

The chain carries TRBV28 and TRBJ1-5; D remains ambiguous. CDR1 is MDHEN, CDR2 SYDVKM, per germline. This CDR3 is built from 12 residues. The V gene lost 7 bases and the J gene lost 9 bases, with 13 bases spanning the gap. This CDR3 reads CASNHIGGPQHF. The CDR3 nucleotides read TGTGCCAGCAACCACATCGGCGGGCCCCAGCATTTT.

This chain uses TRBV6-5 with TRBJ1-1; maybe TRBD1 (5 bases). Germline CDR1 reads MNHEY; CDR2 reads SVGAGI. The length of the CDR3 is 15 residues. V lost 5 bases and J lost 0, with 13 bases in between. This chain's CDR3 is CASSAWQGMNTEAFF. CDR3 DNA: TGTGCCAGCAGTGCCTGGCAGGGAATGAACACTGAAGCTTTCTTT.

The chain joins TRBV7-2 to TRBJ1-5, with 8 bases fitting TRBD1. The trim removed 6 bases at V and 3 bases at J, leaving 13 bases unmatched. Per the germline V gene, CDR1 is SGHTA and CDR2 is FQGNSA. CDR3 size: 17 residues. Here the CDR3 reads CASSPVAGGNINQPQHF. CDR3 bases: TGTGCCAGCAGTCCGGTAGCAGGGGGCAATATCAATCAGCCCCAGCATTTT.

This clone was seen just once. This sequence joins TRBV6-5 and TRBJ2-2, with a tentative D call TRBD2 (5 bases). The CDR3 extends over 16 amino acids. Germline-derived CDR1 and CDR2 are MNHEY and SVGAGI. Between the trimmed V and J ends, which lost 0 bases and 0 bases, there was a span of 8 bases. The CDR3 here is CASSYSIGANTGELFF. The CDR3 coding sequence is TGTGCCAGCAGTTACTCCATCGGGGCGAACACCGGGGAGCTGTTTTTT.

The V and J genes are TRBV4-2 and TRBJ1-4, with D uncertain. V was clipped by 0 bases and J by 2 bases, with 13 bases between them. Germline CDR1 is LGHNA and CDR2 is YNFKEQ. The CDR3 is made up of 17 amino acids. CDR3 sequence (DNA): TGTGCCAGCAGCCAAGAGTCGATAGTGCATACTAATGAAAAACTGTTTTTT. Its translation is CASSQESIVHTNEKLFF.

V usage is TRBV10-3 and J usage is TRBJ2-2; TRBD1 aligns across 7 bases. CDR3 length equals 15 residues. V dropped 10 bases and J dropped 1; count of bases not matched to a gene: 9. CDR1 and CDR2 (germline): ENHRY, SYGVKD. CDR3 region: CATDPGQKNTGELFF. The CDR3 DNA reads TGTGCCACCGACCCGGGACAGAAGAACACCGGGGAGCTGTTTTTT.